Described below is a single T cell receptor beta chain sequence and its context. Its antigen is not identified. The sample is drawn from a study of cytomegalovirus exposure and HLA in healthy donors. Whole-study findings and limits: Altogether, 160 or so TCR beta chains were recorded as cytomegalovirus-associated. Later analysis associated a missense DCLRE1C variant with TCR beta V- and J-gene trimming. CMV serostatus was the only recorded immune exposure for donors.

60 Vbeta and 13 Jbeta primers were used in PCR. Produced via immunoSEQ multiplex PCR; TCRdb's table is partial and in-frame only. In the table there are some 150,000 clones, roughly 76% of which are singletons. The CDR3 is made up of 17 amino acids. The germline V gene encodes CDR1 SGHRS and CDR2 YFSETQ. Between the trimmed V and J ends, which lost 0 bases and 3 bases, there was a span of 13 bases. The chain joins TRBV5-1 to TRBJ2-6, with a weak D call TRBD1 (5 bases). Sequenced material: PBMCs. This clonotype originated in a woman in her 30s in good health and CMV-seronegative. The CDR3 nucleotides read TGCGCCAGCAGCTTGGATTGGGGCCCCGGTGGGGCCAACGTCCTGACTTTC. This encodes CASSLDWGPGGANVLTF.